This T cell receptor (beta chain) was identified during a study of blood T cell repertoires in COVID-19. Overall study: The study drew acute and convalescent COVID-19 samples from the United States, Italy and Spain. Sources were T cells, B-cell-depleted T cells, or PBMCs; the material itself was cDNA or gDNA.

The protocol was immunoSEQ multiplex PCR, while the TCRdb copy is restricted to in-frame clones and leaves out a portion. Among about 150,000 clones listed, 86% were seen once. Germline V gives CDR1 SGHAT, CDR2 FQNNGV. CDR3 length: 14 amino acids. After removal of 3 bases from V and 6 bases from J, the junction contained 6 bases not matched to a gene. The TCR was taken from a man aged 50-59 years with active or convalescent COVID-19. Sequences were obtained from peripheral blood. This chain uses TRBV11-2 with TRBJ2-7; 9 nucleotides match TRBD2. In DNA form, the CDR3 reads TGTGCCAGCAGCTTCAGTAGCGGGGGTCGCGAGCAGTACTTC. Translation: CASSFSSGGREQYF.